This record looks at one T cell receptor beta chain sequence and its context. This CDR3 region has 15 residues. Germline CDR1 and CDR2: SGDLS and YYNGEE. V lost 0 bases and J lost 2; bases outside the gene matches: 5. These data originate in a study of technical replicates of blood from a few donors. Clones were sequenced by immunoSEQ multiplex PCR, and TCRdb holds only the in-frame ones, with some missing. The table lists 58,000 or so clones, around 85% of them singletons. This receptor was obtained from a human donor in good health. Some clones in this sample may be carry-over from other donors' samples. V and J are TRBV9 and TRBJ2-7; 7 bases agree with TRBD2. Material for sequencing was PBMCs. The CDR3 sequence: CASSVAGGRAYEQYF. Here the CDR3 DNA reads TGTGCCAGCAGCGTAGCGGGAGGCAGGGCCTACGAGCAGTACTTC.